These 25 T cell receptor beta chains originate from one sample sequenced in a study of T-cell reconstitution after alpha-beta-depleted transplantation in children listed by TCRdb under 2016. Receptor amplification or capture employed PCR. TCRdb shows the sequencer as Illumina HiSeq 2500. Molecular barcoding was employed in the preparation of TCR libraries, with unique molecular identifiers being used to normalize TCRbeta repertoire quantification. TCRdb's own reprocessing of the public reads used fastp at Q25 and MiXCR and kept productive beta chains. Each entry is one CDR3 protein sequence, shown with its most common DNA and genes. This sample has around 200,000 distinct CDR3 sequences in its table, and around 8.4% of those were observed once. The ten biggest clones cover 35% of the sample. The sample's treatment or condition label is to be understood as: allogeneic hematopoietic cell transplantation with graft depleted of TCRalphabeta T cells and CD19 B cells.

The source material was PBMCs, mostly from graft donor cells, sampled 360 days after TCRalphabeta/CD19-depleted stem cell transplant. These receptors all come from a male patient aged 2 to 10 who had a stem cell transplant for acute myeloid leukemia, so the T cells may come from the graft donor.

This clonotype was seen many times. The genes are TRBV12-3 or TRBV12-4 and TRBJ2-1; 10 bases align to TRBD1. The CDR3 runs 16 residues. V shed 3 bases, J shed 5 bases, and the junction held 7 bases outside the gene matches. The CDR3 bases are TGTGCCAGCAGTTTCCTACCTGGGACAGGGGACAATGAGCAGTTCTTC. Translation: CASSFLPGTGDNEQFF.

The V gene is TRBV29-1, the J gene TRBJ2-5, with D possibly being TRBD1 (6 bases). CDR1 and CDR2 (germline): SQVTM, ANQGSEA. The V gene lost 5 bases and the J gene lost 4 bases, with 14 bases spanning the gap. The CDR3 has 13 residues. This chain's CDR3 is CSVTVDSRETQYF. The CDR3 DNA reads TGCAGCGTTACGGTGGACAGTCGAGAGACCCAGTACTTC.

This rearrangement joins TRBV11-2 to TRBJ2-7; tentative D call: TRBD2 (6 bases). Germline CDR1 and CDR2: SGHAT and FQNNGV. Trimming pared 6 bases from V and 3 bases from J, leaving 21 bases between. The CDR3 sequence is 16 residues long. Here the CDR3 DNA reads TGTGCCAGCAGTTATACCGGGACTTCCGCCCTCTACGAGCAGTACTTC. Its protein product is CASSYTGTSALYEQYF.

The chain uses TRBV20-1 and TRBJ2-1; 10 bases are a match to TRBD2. CDR1 DFQATT and CDR2 SNEGSKA come from the germline V gene (reference sequence). CDR3 length equals 14 residues. V shed 5 bases and J 3 bases; nucleotides not matched to a gene: 4. This CDR3 is CSASRLAGYNEQFF. Written as DNA, the CDR3 is TGCAGTGCTTCCAGACTAGCGGGCTACAATGAGCAGTTCTTC.

This clonotype came up many times. The chain combines TRBV7-9 with TRBJ2-1; D not certain. This CDR3 is built from 14 residues. The germline V and J ends were trimmed by 1 base and 6 bases, with 10 bases remaining between them. CDR1 is SEHNR, CDR2 FQNEAQ, per germline (reference sequence). Here the CDR3 DNA reads TGTGCCAGCAGCTTAGATACGGGTGCCAATGAGCAGTTCTTC. Translated: CASSLDTGANEQFF.

This clonotype was detected a few times. The chain joins TRBV3-1 to TRBJ2-7, with TRBD2 as a possible D gene (6 bases). The V end was cut by 2 bases, the J end by 2 bases, with 19 bases between. This CDR3 has 17 amino acids. Germline loops: CDR1 LGHDT, CDR2 YNNKEL (reference sequence). The CDR3 loop is CASSQYLVREWAYEQYF. DNA of the CDR3: TGTGCCAGCAGCCAATATCTAGTTCGGGAGTGGGCCTACGAGCAGTACTTC.

This clonotype has just a few counts. The rearrangement joins TRBV5-1 to TRBJ2-5; possible D gene TRBD1, 5 bases. Deletions cut 6 bases from V and 0 bases from J, with 12 bases between. Germline V gene data show CDR1 as SGHRS and CDR2 as YFSETQ. The CDR3 runs to 14 residues. CDR3 nucleotide sequence: TGCGCCAGCAAGTTCCAGGGTAACCAAGAGACCCAGTACTTC. It translates to CASKFQGNQETQYF.

This clonotype was counted many times. The chain combines TRBV29-1 with TRBJ2-2, with a weak D call TRBD2 (5 bases). Germline V gives CDR1 SQVTM, CDR2 ANQGSEA. V was cut by 6 bases and J by 5 bases, with 16 bases left in between. CDR3 size: 14 residues. The DNA for the CDR3 is TGCAGCGTCCGGGGTGGGAGAGGGACCGGGGAGCTGTTTTTT. Translation gives CSVRGGRGTGELFF.

This sequence joins TRBV5-1 and TRBJ2-1; 9 bases match TRBD1. There are 14 residues in the CDR3. V lost 0 bases and J lost 8; bases outside the gene matches: 3. Germline values: CDR1 SGHRS, CDR2 YFSETQ. This CDR3 is CASSLAQGAYEQFF. The CDR3 coding sequence is TGCGCCAGCAGCTTGGCACAGGGGGCGTATGAGCAGTTCTTC.

The table lists this clonotype with many counts. The CDR3 DNA sequence: TGTGCCACCAGCAGAGTTGCGTTCGGGGGCCAGCCCCAGCATTTT. It is translated as CATSRVAFGGQPQHF. V usage is TRBV15 and J usage is TRBJ1-5, with D possibly TRBD1 on 6 matching bases. The V gene lost 1 base and the J gene lost 7 bases, with 14 bases spanning the gap. Germline assignment: CDR1 LNHNV and CDR2 YYDKDF (reference sequence). The CDR3 consists of 15 residues. The complete variable domain, with remaining parts taken from reference TRBV15 and TRBJ1-5, reads DAMVIQNPRYQVTQFGKPVTLSCSQTLNHNVMYWYQQKSSQAPKLLFHYYDKDFNNEADTPDNFQSRRPNTSFCFLDIRSPGLGDTAMYLCATSRVAFGGQPQHFGDGTRLSIL.

This clonotype was recorded a few times. The chain uses TRBV20-1 and TRBJ1-6; D perhaps matches TRBD1 (6 bases). Looked up from germline, CDR1 is DFQATT and CDR2 is SNEGSKA (reference sequence). This CDR3 contains 15 residues. Trimming shortened V by 3 bases and J by 6 bases, and 15 bases separated the two germline ends. DNA of the CDR3: TGCAGTGCTAGGGGGGGGCAGGGAGGTAATTCACCCCTCCACTTT. Residues: CSARGGQGGNSPLHF.

This clonotype has more than one count but fewer than ten. The chain employs TRBV13 and TRBJ1-1; 8 nucleotides align to TRBD1. CDR1 is PRHDT and CDR2 is FYEKMQ in the germline V gene (reference sequence). The ends lost 0 bases at V and 5 bases at J; junction bases unmatched: 11. The CDR3 extends over 17 amino acids. CDR3: CASSLGQGAIRGTEAFF. The DNA of the CDR3 is TGTGCCAGCAGCTTAGGGCAGGGGGCTATAAGGGGGACTGAAGCTTTCTTT.

This clonotype was seen at least ten times. The chain combines TRBV9 with TRBJ1-2; 8 bases are shared with TRBD1. The V gene end was trimmed by 4 bases and the J gene end by 4 bases; junction bases not matched to a gene: 3. Per the germline V gene, CDR1 is SGDLS and CDR2 is YYNGEE. The CDR3 spans 13 residues. CDR3 nucleotides: TGTGCCAGCAGCCCACAGGGGGGCTATGGCTACACCTTC. Protein sequence: CASSPQGGYGYTF.

This sequence joins TRBV10-3 and TRBJ2-5; D gene ambiguous. Germline V lookup: CDR1 ENHRY, CDR2 SYGVKD. This CDR3 region has 12 residues. The V end was cut by 8 bases, the J end by 1 base, with 8 bases between. This chain's CDR3 is CAIGTVQETQYF. CDR3 DNA sequence: TGTGCCATCGGCACAGTCCAAGAGACCCAGTACTTC.

This clonotype was seen at least ten times. V and J are TRBV9 and TRBJ2-3; 14 bases map to TRBD2. The CDR3 sequence is 17 residues long. Germline CDR1 is SGDLS and CDR2 is YYNGEE. The ends lost 0 bases at V and 4 bases at J; junction bases unmatched: 4. The CDR3 reads CASSVDGLAGGADTQYF. The DNA of the CDR3 is TGTGCCAGCAGCGTAGATGGACTAGCGGGAGGAGCAGATACGCAGTATTTT.

At least ten counts were recorded for this clonotype. The chain employs TRBV5-1 and TRBJ2-2, with D hard to call. The CDR3 consists of 14 residues. The germline V and J ends were trimmed by 0 bases and 4 bases, with 7 bases remaining between them. CDR1 SGHRS and CDR2 YFSETQ come from the germline V gene. The CDR3 is CASSLEGGTGELFF. The CDR3 coding sequence is TGCGCCAGCAGCTTGGAGGGTGGCACCGGGGAGCTGTTTTTT.

This clonotype has at least ten counts. The rearrangement joins TRBV5-1 to TRBJ1-4; D gene uncertain. This CDR3 is built from 13 residues. Germline CDR1 and CDR2: SGHRS and YFSETQ. V was trimmed by 0 bases and J by 7 bases, leaving 7 bases between them. DNA for the CDR3: TGCGCCAGCAGCTTGGAAAATAGTGAAAAACTGTTTTTT. Amino acids: CASSLENSEKLFF.

At least ten counts were recorded for this clonotype. The chain recombines TRBV7-2 with TRBJ2-7, with 10 bases aligning to TRBD2. Germline CDR1 and CDR2: SGHTA and FQGNSA. The CDR3 is 16 residues long. Trimming at V came to 5 bases and at J to 4 bases, leaving 11 bases not matched to a gene. The CDR3 loop reads CASSARGAGGPYEQYF. The CDR3 bases are TGTGCCAGCAGCGCCCGGGGAGCGGGAGGGCCGTACGAGCAGTACTTC.

This chain uses TRBV7-8 with TRBJ2-7; a weak D match, TRBD1 (6 bases). V was cut by 4 bases and J by 3 bases, with 19 bases left in between. CDR1 is SGHVS, CDR2 FQNEAQ, per germline. The CDR3 length is 16 residues. CDR3 sequence (DNA): TGTGCCAGCAGCTCACTTTCCGGGACATCTTTCTACGAGCAGTACGTC. It yields the protein CASSSLSGTSFYEQYV.

This clonotype was seen many times. The V gene is TRBV27, the J gene TRBJ2-5, with 13 bases aligning to TRBD2. This CDR3 is 17 amino acids long. V was clipped by 4 bases and J by 3 bases; unmatched bases: 8. Looked up from germline, CDR1 is MNHEY and CDR2 is SMNVEV (reference sequence). CDR3 nucleotide sequence: TGTGCCAGCAGTTCAGGACTAGCGGGAGATATTAAAGAGACCCAGTACTTC. Residues: CASSSGLAGDIKETQYF.

Ten or more counts support this clonotype. This rearrangement joins TRBV2 to TRBJ1-3; D is perhaps TRBD1 (5 bases). Germline CDR1 SNHLY, CDR2 FYNNEI. The CDR3 extends over 15 amino acids. The V end lost 5 bases, the J end lost 0 bases, and 11 bases lay between the germline ends. CDR3 sequence reads: CASSPTESSGNTIYF. DNA of the CDR3: TGTGCCAGCAGTCCGACAGAGAGCTCTGGAAACACCATATATTTT.

This clonotype was counted only a few times. The chain carries TRBV18 and TRBJ2-5, with D possibly TRBD1 on 6 matching bases. The CDR3 sequence is 12 residues long. Germline V lookup: CDR1 KGHSH, CDR2 LQKENI. Trimming shortened V by 8 bases and J by 5 bases, and 12 bases separated the two germline ends. CDR3 loop: CASSPGEETQYF. CDR3 coding DNA: TGTGCCAGCAGCCCAGGGGAGGAGACCCAGTACTTC.

This clonotype was counted a few times. This chain joins TRBV12-3 or TRBV12-4 and TRBJ2-5; 14 positions agree with TRBD2. Trimming took 6 bases from V and 6 from J; bases not matched to a gene: 6. This CDR3 region has 15 residues. CDR3 bases: TGTGCCAGCAGAACGGGACTAGCGGGAGTAAAGACCCAGTACTTC. It translates to CASRTGLAGVKTQYF.

The V gene is TRBV4-3, the J gene TRBJ2-4; D possibly corresponds to TRBD1 (5 bases). Trimming removed 0 bases at V and 1 base at J, with 7 bases between. Germline CDR1 reads LGHNA; CDR2 reads YSLEER. The CDR3 length is 15 residues. The CDR3 loop is CASSQEGLAKNIQYF. The CDR3 DNA is TGCGCCAGCAGCCAAGAGGGGCTGGCCAAAAACATTCAGTACTTC.

The rearrangement links TRBV29-1 to TRBJ2-1; 12 bases line up with TRBD2. V trimming: 7 bases; J trimming: 4 bases; junction bases outside the gene matches: 11. CDR1 SQVTM and CDR2 ANQGSEA come from the germline V gene. CDR3 length: 16 residues. CDR3 sequence reads: CSAVTSGSLGYNEQFF. CDR3 nucleotide sequence: TGCAGCGCAGTGACTAGCGGGAGTCTGGGATACAATGAGCAGTTCTTC.